The sequence of this T cell receptor (beta chain) was determined in a study of shared clonotypes between healthy human individuals. About the study: Three plates each covered CD4 naive and memory; CD8 naive two, CD8 memory one. General study results and limits: Naive CD4 clonotype sharing across a few donors was 4% to 5%. Rarefaction analysis demonstrated incomplete sorted-subset sequencing notwithstanding large depth.

Comment on this clone: Antigen: not known. The same CDR3 arises from other DNA sequences in this sample as well.

On sorted subsets, replicate PCRs used 200 to 250 ng DNA, or some 28,000 T cell genomes. Assay used: immunoSEQ multiplex PCR; TCRdb lists only in-frame clones, some missing. Found here are about 2.1 million clones, roughly 95% of them singletons; the top ten hold more than 1.5%. Only CD45RO-negative cells positively selected for CCR7 counted as naive CD8 cells, so terminally differentiated effector memory CD45RA+ cells were excluded. The TCR was taken from a man in his late teens or twenties in good health. Some clones in this sample may be carry-over from other donors' samples. Source material: naive CD8+ T cells from PBMCs.

The CDR3 sequence: CASSPPGTYEQYF. In nucleotides, the CDR3 is TGTGCCAGCAGTCCCCCAGGGACCTACGAGCAGTACTTC. V and J are TRBV27 and TRBJ2-7; possibly TRBD1 for D (5 bases). This CDR3 is built from 13 residues. Germline lookup yields CDR1 MNHEY and CDR2 SMNVEV (reference sequence). Trimming removed 5 bases at V and 2 bases at J, with 10 bases between.